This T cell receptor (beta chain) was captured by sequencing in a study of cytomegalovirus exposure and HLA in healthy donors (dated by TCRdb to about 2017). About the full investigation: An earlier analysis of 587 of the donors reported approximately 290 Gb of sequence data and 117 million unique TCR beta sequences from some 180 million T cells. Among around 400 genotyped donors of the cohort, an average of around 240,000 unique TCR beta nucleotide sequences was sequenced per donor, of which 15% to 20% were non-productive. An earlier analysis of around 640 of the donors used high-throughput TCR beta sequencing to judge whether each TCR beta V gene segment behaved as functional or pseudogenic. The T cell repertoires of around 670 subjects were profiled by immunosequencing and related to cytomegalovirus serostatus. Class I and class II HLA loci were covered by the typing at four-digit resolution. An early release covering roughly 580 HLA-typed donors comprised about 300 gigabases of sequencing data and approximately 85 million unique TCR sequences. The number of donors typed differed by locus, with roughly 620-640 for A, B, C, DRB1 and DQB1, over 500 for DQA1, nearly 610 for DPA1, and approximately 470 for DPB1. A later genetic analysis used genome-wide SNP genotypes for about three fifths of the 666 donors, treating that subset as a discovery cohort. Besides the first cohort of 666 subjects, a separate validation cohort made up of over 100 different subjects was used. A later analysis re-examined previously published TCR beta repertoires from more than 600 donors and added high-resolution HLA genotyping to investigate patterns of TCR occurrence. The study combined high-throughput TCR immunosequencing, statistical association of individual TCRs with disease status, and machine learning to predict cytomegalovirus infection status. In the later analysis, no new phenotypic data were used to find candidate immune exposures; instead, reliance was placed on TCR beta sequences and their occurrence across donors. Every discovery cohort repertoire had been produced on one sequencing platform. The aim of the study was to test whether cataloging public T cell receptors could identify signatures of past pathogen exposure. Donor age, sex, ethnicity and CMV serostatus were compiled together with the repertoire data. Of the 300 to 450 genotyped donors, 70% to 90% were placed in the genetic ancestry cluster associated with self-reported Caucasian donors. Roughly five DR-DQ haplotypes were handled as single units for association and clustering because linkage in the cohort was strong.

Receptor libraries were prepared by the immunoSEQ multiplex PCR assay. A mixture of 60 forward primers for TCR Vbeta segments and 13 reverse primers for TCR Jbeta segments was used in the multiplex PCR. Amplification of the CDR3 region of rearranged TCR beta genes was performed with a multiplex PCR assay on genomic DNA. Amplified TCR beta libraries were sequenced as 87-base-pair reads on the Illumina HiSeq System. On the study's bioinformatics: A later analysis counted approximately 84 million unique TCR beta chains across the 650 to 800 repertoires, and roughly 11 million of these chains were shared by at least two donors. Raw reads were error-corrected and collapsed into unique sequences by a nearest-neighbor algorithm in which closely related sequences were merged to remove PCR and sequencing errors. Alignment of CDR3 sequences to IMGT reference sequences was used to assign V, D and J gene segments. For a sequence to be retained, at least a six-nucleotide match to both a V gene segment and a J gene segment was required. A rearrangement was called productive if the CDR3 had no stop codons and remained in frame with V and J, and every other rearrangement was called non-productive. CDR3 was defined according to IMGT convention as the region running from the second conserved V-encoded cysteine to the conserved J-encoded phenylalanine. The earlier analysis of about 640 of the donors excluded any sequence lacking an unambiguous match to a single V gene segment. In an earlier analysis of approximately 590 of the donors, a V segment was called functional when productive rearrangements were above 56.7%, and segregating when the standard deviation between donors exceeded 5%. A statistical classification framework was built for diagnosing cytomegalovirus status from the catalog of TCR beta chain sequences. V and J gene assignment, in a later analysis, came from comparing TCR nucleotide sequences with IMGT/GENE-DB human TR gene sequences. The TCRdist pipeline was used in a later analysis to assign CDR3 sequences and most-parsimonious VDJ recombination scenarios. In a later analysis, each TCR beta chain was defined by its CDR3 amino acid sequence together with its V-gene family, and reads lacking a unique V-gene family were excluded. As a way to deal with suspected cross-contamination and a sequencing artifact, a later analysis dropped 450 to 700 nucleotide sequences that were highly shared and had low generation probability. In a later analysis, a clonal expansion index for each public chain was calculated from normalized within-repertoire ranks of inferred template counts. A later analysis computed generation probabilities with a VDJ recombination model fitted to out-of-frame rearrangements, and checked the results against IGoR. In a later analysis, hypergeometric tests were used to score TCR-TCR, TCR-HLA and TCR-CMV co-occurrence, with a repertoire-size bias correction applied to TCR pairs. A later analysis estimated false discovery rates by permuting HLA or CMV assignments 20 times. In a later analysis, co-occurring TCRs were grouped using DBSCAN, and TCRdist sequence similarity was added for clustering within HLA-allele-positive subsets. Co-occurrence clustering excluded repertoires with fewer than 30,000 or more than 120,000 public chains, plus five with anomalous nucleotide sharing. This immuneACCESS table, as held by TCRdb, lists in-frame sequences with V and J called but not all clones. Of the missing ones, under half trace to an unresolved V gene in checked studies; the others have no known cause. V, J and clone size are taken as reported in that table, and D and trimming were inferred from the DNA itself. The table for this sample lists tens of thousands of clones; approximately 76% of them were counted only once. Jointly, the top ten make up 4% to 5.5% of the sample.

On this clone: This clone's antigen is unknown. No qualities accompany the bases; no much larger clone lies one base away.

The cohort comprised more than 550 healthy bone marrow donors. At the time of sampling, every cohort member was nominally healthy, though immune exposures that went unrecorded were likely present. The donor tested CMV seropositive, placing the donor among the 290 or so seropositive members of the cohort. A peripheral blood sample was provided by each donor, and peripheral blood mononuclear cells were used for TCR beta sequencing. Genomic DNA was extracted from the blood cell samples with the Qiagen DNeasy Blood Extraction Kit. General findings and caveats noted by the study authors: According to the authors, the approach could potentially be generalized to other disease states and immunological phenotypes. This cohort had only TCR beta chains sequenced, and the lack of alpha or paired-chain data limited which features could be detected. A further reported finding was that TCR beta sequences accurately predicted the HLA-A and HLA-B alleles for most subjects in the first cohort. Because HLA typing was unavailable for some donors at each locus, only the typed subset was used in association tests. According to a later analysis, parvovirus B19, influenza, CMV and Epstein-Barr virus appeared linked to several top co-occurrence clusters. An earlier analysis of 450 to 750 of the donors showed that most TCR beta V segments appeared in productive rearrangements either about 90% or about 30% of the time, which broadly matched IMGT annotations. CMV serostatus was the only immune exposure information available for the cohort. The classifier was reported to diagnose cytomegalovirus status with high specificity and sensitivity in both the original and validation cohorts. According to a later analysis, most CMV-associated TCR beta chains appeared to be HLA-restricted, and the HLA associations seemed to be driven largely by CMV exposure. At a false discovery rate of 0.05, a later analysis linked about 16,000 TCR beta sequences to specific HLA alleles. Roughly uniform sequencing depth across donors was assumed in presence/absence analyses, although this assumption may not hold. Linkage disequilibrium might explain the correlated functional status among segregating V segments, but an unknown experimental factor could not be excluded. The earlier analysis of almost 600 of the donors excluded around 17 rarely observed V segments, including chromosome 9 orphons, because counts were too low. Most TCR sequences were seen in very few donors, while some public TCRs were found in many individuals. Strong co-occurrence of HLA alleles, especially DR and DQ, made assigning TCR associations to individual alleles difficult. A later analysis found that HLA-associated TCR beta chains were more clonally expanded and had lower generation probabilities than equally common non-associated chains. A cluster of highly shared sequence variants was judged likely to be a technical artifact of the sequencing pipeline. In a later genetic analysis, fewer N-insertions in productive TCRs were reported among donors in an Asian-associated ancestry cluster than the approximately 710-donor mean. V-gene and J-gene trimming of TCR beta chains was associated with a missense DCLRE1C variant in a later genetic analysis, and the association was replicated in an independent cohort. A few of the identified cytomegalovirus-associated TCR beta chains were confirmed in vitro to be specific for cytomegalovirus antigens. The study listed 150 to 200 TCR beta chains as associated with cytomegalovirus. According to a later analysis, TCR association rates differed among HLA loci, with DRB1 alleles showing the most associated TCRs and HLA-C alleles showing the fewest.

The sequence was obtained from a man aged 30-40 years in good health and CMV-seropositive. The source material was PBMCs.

The bases read TGTGCCAGCAGCTCGGACAGGGGCACTGAAGCTTTCTTT. The translation is CASSSDRGTEAFF. The chain uses TRBV7-3 and TRBJ1-1, with 9 bases aligning to TRBD1. The cysteine opens and the phenylalanine closes a CDR3 of 13 amino acids. Only the CDR3 DNA is retained, 39 bases long and in frame from the first base. The germline V and J ends show losses of 4 bases and 4 bases respectively, and no gene match explains 1 base of the junction. The germline V gene yields SGHTA for CDR1 and FQGTGA for CDR2.